A single TCR beta chain is shown here with its context. Its antigen is unknown. The junction departs from germline at one end; a sequencing error may be responsible. This sample is drawn from a study of shared clonotypes between healthy human individuals (dated by TCRdb to about 2020). About the study as a whole: Three men and a couple of women, aged 18 to 49 years, made up the cohort. The study deeply sequenced blood TCR repertoires of five healthy adults to estimate repertoire size and the extent of clonotype sharing between individuals. To increase sequencing depth and limit assay-specific biases, different laboratories used diverse techniques to prepare libraries and sequence TCR repertoires. Per donor, leukapheresis produced somewhere between about 0.8 and 9 billion PBMCs. General study outcomes and caveats: Sampling was limited to blood, and TCR repertoires in tissue likely differ from TCR repertoires in blood. Pairwise subsampling led to the expectation that sequencing depth would affect the degree of clonotype sharing among donors. Because the study included only a small number of donors, the genetic and exposure-history diversity represented was limited.

The CDR3 contains 13 residues, cysteine and phenylalanine counted. Here the CDR3 DNA is all that survives: 39 bases in frame from base 1. In the germline V gene (reference sequence), CDR1 corresponds to LNHDA and CDR2 to SQIVND. Donors were healthy HIV-negative adults with no recently reported acute infections or vaccinations. Every donor was a Caucasian adult living in Nashville, Tennessee, USA. For unsorted samples, some 87 million PBMCs were counted, and genomic DNA was extracted using the QIAamp DNA Blood Mini kit. After blood collection by leukapheresis, PBMCs were isolated using Ficoll-Histopaque density gradient centrifugation and then cryopreserved in the vapor phase of liquid nitrogen. TCR CDR3 regions were amplified from genomic DNA by multiplex PCR using the deep immunoSEQ assay. Extracted genomic DNA from each cell subset was distributed evenly across all wells of several immunoSEQ 96-well plates, and each plate was treated as a replicate. Each replicate PCR for unsorted PBMC received roughly 290 ng genomic DNA, equal to around 30,000 T cell genomes. Unsorted PBMC genomic DNA was sequenced across ten immunoSEQ deep assay plates. Purified libraries were quantified with a Qubit 3.0 fluorometer, sized on a Bioanalyzer 2100, and re-quantified with the KAPA Library Quantification kit. Each immunoSEQ 96-well plate was sequenced on its own single-read 150-cycle Illumina NextSeq 550 flow cell. The paper's processing steps were these. Because the immunoSEQ output held only junctional sequences and lacked quality scores, the filtering could not match the filtering applied to full-length reads. Sequences were annotated with PyIR, a Python wrapper for IgBLAST v1.9, and V/J genes and CDR3 were assigned using IMGT germline references. Reads with weak V/J assignments (E-value above 1e-6), missing CDR3, stop codons, out-of-frame junctions, or ambiguous translated residues were removed. V3J clonotypes were defined as sequences sharing an identical inferred V gene, J gene, and CDR3 amino acid sequence. The percentage overlap between two repertoires was calculated by dividing the number of shared unique clonotypes by the size of the smaller repertoire. Richness of each repertoire was evaluated using RTK rarefaction, the Chao1 estimator, and Recon v2.1 estimates of unobserved clonotypes. Held by TCRdb, this immuneACCESS table contains in-frame sequences only and omits some clones. Under half of the omission traces to an unresolved V gene where checked; the cause of the rest is unknown. The V and J calls and clone size are taken from that table; D and trimming were inferred from the DNA. The sample table records some 530,000 clones; about 78% of these occur just once. The biggest ten clones account for more than 10% of the sample.

Source material: PBMCs. The rearranged segments are TRBV19 and TRBJ2-1; 11 nucleotides in the junction match TRBD2. The TCR was taken from a woman in her thirties or forties in good health. Some clones in this sample may be carry-over from other donors' samples. The CDR3 corresponds to CASSIQGLAVQVF. The bases are TGTGCCAGTAGTATTCAGGGACTAGCGGTTCAGGTCTTC.